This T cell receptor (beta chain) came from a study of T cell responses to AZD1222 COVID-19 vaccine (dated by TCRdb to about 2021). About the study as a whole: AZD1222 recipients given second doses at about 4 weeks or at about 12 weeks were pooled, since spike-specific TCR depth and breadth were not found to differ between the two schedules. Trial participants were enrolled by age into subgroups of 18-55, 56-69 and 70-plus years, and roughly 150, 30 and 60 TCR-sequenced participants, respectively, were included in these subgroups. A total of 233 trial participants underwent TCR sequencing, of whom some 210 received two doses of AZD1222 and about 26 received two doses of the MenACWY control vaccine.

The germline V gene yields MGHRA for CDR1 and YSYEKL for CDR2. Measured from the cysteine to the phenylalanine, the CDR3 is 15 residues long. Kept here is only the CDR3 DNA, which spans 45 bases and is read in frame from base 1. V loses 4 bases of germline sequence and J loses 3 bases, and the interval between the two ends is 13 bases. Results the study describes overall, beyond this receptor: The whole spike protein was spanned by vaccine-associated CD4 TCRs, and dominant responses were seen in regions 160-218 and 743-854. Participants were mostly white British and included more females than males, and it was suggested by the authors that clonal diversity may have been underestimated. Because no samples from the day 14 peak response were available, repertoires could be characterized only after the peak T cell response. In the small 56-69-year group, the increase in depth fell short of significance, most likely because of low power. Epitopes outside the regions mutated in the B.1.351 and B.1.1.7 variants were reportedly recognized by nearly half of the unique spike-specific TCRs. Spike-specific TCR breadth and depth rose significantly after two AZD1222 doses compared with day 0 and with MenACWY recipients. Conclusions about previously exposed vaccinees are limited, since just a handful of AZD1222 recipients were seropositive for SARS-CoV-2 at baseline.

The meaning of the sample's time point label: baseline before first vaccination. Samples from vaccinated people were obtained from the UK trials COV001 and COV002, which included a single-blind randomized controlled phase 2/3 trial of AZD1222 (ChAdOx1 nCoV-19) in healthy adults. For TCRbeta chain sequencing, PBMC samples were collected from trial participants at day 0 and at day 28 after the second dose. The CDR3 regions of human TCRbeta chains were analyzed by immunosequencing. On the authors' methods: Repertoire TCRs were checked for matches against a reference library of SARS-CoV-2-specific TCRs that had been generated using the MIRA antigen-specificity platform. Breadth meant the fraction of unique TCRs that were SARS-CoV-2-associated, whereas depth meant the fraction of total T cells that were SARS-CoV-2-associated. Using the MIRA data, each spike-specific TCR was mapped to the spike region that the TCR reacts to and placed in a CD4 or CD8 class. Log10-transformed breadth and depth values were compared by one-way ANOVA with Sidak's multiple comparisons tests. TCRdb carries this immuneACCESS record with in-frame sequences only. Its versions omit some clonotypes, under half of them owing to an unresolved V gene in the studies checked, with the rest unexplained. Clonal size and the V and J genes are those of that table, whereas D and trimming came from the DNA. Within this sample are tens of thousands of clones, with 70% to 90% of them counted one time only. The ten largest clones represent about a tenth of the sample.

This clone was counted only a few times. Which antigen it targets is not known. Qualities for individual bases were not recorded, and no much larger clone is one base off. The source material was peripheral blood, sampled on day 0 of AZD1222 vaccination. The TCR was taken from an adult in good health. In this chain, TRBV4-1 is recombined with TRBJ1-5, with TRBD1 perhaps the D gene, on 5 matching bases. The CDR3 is CASSPQWGPNQPQHF. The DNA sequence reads TGCGCCAGCAGCCCTCAATGGGGACCCAATCAGCCCCAGCATTTT.